This T cell receptor (beta chain) is drawn from a study of persistence of HIV-infected CD4 T cells. Overall study context: CD4+ T cells responding to CMV or HIV-1 Gag were isolated. A median of roughly 8 years of suppressive ART preceded sampling.

Germline lookup yields CDR1 SGHTA and CDR2 FQGNSA. V dropped 1 base and J dropped 5 bases, with 15 bases sitting between them. The CDR3 consists of 16 residues. Study results and caveats: The rare CMV-responding cells with HIV-1 proviruses were not separately TCR-sequenced.

Sequencing used immunoSEQ version 4 in survey mode. The repertoire was sequenced with immunoSEQ multiplex PCR; TCRdb's copy has only in-frame clones and lacks some. The sample contains 40,000 to 55,000 clones, about 80% of which appear only once. Cells were stimulated with CMV-infected fibroblast lysates at roughly 10 ug/mL. Memory cells lacking CD40L and CD69 with high CD45RO were sorted. Donors had CD4+ T cell counts above 400 cells/uL and were CMV-seropositive. A remark on this clone: Its antigen is not identified.

The clonotype comes from an adult man with HIV who was CMV-seropositive. The gene calls are TRBV7-2 and TRBJ2-1, with D possibly being TRBD1 (6 bases). The input for sequencing was CD4+ T cells sorted from PBMCs after approximately 19-hour stimulation, taken from a patient who received antiretroviral therapy. CDR3 protein: CASSLVPGTLNNEQFF. In nucleotides, the CDR3 is TGTGCCAGCAGCTTAGTTCCTGGGACACTCAACAATGAGCAGTTCTTC.